The rows below give T cell receptor beta chains drawn from one sample of a study of blood T cell repertoires in COVID-19. Some clones are missing from TCRdb's copy, which holds only in-frame ones; the method was immunoSEQ multiplex PCR. The sample holds 150,000 or so clones, over 60% seen once. Sample: peripheral blood. The receptors shown here come from a woman in her 70s with acute or convalescent COVID-19. Each CDR3 is given with its conserved first and last residue. A D gene is named only where the DNA matches it firmly. Only some rows state a clone size, as once, few, many or a class for expanded clones.

j_call | d_call | cdr3_length | clone_size | v_call | cdr3_aa | cdr3_nt
TRBJ1-3 | . | 15 | . | TRBV7-2 | CASSYRTTPGNTIYF | TGTGCCAGCAGCTACCGGACAACTCCTGGAAACACCATATATTTT
TRBJ1-3 | . | 14 | . | TRBV6-5 | CASSPGQRGNTIYF | TGTGCCAGCAGCCCCGGACAGCGTGGAAACACCATATATTTT
TRBJ2-2 | TRBD2 | 16 | . | TRBV5-1 | CASSFEAGGNTGELFF | TGCGCCAGCAGCTTTGAAGCGGGGGGCAACACCGGGGAGCTGTTTTTT
TRBJ1-2 | TRBD1 | 14 | . | TRBV18 | CASSRGGTGLGYTF | TGTGCCAGCTCACGCGGCGGGACAGGTCTTGGCTACACCTTC
TRBJ2-1 | TRBD1 | 16 | . | TRBV3-1/TRBV3-2 | CASSLGGTGVYNEQFF | TGTGCCAGCAGCCTAGGGGGGACAGGGGTATACAATGAGCAGTTCTTC
TRBJ2-5 | TRBD2 | 16 | . | TRBV24-1 | CATSGGSGRLGETQYF | TGTGCCACCAGTGGAGGTAGCGGGAGGTTGGGAGAGACCCAGTACTTC
TRBJ2-7 | . | 13 | . | TRBV5-1 | CASSLEPGNEQYF | TGCGCCAGCAGCTTGGAACCGGGGAACGAGCAGTACTTC
TRBJ1-5 | . | 13 | . | TRBV6-5 | CASSYEGNQPQHF | TGTGCCAGCAGTTACGAGGGCAATCAGCCCCAGCATTTT
TRBJ1-2 | . | 14 | few | TRBV6-2/TRBV6-3 | CASSYVGGPYGYTF | TGTGCCAGCAGTTACGTCGGGGGGCCCTATGGCTACACCTTC
TRBJ2-2 | . | 13 | . | TRBV19 | CASSIQGPGELFF | TGTGCCAGTAGTATTCAGGGGCCCGGGGAGCTGTTTTTT
TRBJ2-2 | . | 17 | . | TRBV9 | CASSVAGLSLAPGELFF | TGTGCCAGCAGCGTAGCTGGGTTATCACTAGCCCCCGGGGAGCTGTTTTTT
TRBJ1-6 | . | 12 | . | TRBV12-3/TRBV12-4 | CASRGGDSPLHF | TGTGCCAGTCGGGGCGGGGATTCACCCCTCCACTTT
TRBJ2-2 | . | 14 | . | TRBV7-9 | CASSFTGGTGELFF | TGTGCCAGCAGCTTCACAGGTGGGACCGGGGAGCTGTTTTTT
TRBJ2-5 | . | 13 | . | TRBV6-2/TRBV6-3 | CASSYSFSRGQYF | TGTGCCAGCAGTTACTCGTTTTCCAGGGGCCAGTACTTC
TRBJ2-1 | . | 16 | . | TRBV27 | CASSFPQGGSYNEQFF | TGTGCCAGCAGTTTTCCCCAGGGGGGCTCCTACAATGAGCAGTTCTTC
TRBJ2-7 | . | 15 | few | TRBV2 | CASSEIRGERNEQYF | TGTGCCAGCAGTGAAATTAGGGGCGAAAGGAACGAGCAGTACTTC
TRBJ2-3 | TRBD2 | 16 | . | TRBV30 | CAWSGRLAVGKDTQYF | TGTGCCTGGAGTGGCCGACTAGCGGTTGGGAAAGATACGCAGTATTTT
TRBJ2-7 | . | 15 | few | TRBV5-1 | CASSLDMGPSYEQYF | TGCGCCAGCAGCTTGGATATGGGGCCCTCCTACGAGCAGTACTTC
TRBJ1-2 | TRBD1 | 15 | . | TRBV27 | CASSSQGALGYGYTF | TGTGCCAGCAGTTCCCAGGGGGCGCTCGGGTATGGCTACACCTTC
TRBJ2-7 | . | 12 | . | TRBV5-4 | CASSHPLTQASF | TGTGCCAGCAGTCACCCACTGACTCAAGCCTCATTC
TRBJ2-7 | . | 15 | . | TRBV2 | CASRGTDGGSYEQYF | TGTGCCAGCCGGGGGACGGACGGGGGCTCCTACGAGCAGTACTTC
TRBJ1-6 | TRBD1 | 13 | . | TRBV6-5 | CASTRDSYSPLHF | TGTGCCAGCACCCGGGACAGTTATTCACCCCTCCACTTT
TRBJ2-5 | . | 14 | . | TRBV2 | CASSRRLVGETQYF | TGTGCCAGCAGTCGGAGACTAGTAGGGGAGACCCAGTACTTC
TRBJ2-2 | TRBD2 | 20 | . | TRBV4-1 | CASSQLFRATSGTWTGELFF | TGCGCCAGCAGCCAACTCTTCAGGGCAACTAGCGGGACCTGGACCGGGGAGCTGTTTTTT
TRBJ2-3 | . | 15 | . | TRBV28 | CASSFRRYQIDTQYF | TGTGCCAGCAGTTTCCGGAGGTACCAAATTGATACGCAGTATTTT
TRBJ1-6 | . | 15 | . | TRBV2 | CASSEARHSRSPLHF | TGTGCCAGCAGTGAAGCGCGGCATTCACGGTCACCCCTCCACTTT
TRBJ1-1 | TRBD1 | 13 | . | TRBV3-1/TRBV3-2 | CASSQFRGQLAFF | TGTGCCAGCAGCCAATTTAGGGGACAGTTAGCTTTCTTT
TRBJ2-3 | TRBD1 | 15 | . | TRBV18 | CASSLGTGRTDTQYF | TGTGCCAGCTCCCTCGGGACAGGGCGCACAGATACGCAGTATTTT
TRBJ2-2 | TRBD2 | 17 | once | TRBV10-3 | CAISPGLAGGGTGELFF | TGTGCCATCAGCCCGGGACTAGCGGGAGGGGGCACCGGGGAGCTGTTTTTT
TRBJ1-5 | TRBD1 | 15 | . | TRBV27 | CASSLVGQGSQPQHF | TGTGCCAGCAGTTTAGTGGGACAGGGCAGTCAGCCCCAGCATTTT
TRBJ1-6 | . | 18 | . | TRBV7-8 | CASSLGFGRATVNSPLHF | TGTGCCAGCAGCTTAGGTTTCGGAAGAGCGACCGTTAATTCACCCCTCCACTTT
TRBJ2-7 | . | 15 | . | TRBV19 | CASSITGPGVNEQYF | TGTGCCAGTAGTATTACGGGTCCGGGGGTCAACGAGCAGTACTTC
TRBJ2-2 | . | 13 | few | TRBV5-5 | CASVQFNTGELFF | TGTGCCAGCGTTCAGTTCAACACCGGGGAGCTGTTTTTT
TRBJ1-5 | . | 16 | . | TRBV2 | CATSWVRGGGNQPQHF | TGTGCCACCTCTTGGGTAAGGGGTGGAGGCAATCAGCCCCAGCATTTT
TRBJ2-1 | TRBD2 | 15 | . | TRBV29-1 | CSVDPGLAPYNEQFF | TGCAGCGTTGATCCCGGACTAGCCCCCTACAATGAGCAGTTCTTC
TRBJ2-2 | TRBD2 | 19 | . | TRBV9 | CASSPRPTSGRGDTGELFF | TGTGCCAGCAGCCCGCGGCCCACTAGCGGGAGGGGTGACACCGGGGAGCTGTTTTTT
TRBJ1-2 | . | 16 | . | TRBV3-1/TRBV3-2 | CASSLPGAPDSYGYTF | TGTGCCAGCAGCCTCCCAGGGGCCCCTGATAGTTATGGCTACACCTTC
TRBJ2-2 | TRBD1 | 18 | once | TRBV11-3 | CASSPRDRGQSTPPELFF | TGTGCCAGCAGCCCGCGGGACAGGGGGCAGTCTACCCCCCCGGAGCTGTTTTTT
TRBJ2-3 | TRBD2 | 14 | . | TRBV6-5 | CATTSGRGTDTQYF | TGTGCCACCACTAGCGGGAGGGGCACAGATACGCAGTATTTT
TRBJ1-4 | . | 14 | . | TRBV5-6 | CASSSGSLAEKLFF | TGTGCCAGCAGCTCAGGGTCGTTAGCTGAAAAACTGTTTTTT